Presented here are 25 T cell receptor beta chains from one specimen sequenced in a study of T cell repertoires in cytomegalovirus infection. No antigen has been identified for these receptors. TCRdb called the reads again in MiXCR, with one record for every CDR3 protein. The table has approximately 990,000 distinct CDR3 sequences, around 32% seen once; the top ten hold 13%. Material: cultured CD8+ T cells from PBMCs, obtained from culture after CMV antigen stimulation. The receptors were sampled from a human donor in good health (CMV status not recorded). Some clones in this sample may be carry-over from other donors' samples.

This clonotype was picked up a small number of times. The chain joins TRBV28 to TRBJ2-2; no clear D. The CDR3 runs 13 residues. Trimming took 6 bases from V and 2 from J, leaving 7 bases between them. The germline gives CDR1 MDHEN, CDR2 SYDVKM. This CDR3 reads CASRPLNTGELFF. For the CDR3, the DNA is TGTGCCAGCAGGCCGTTAAACACCGGGGAGCTGTTTTTT.

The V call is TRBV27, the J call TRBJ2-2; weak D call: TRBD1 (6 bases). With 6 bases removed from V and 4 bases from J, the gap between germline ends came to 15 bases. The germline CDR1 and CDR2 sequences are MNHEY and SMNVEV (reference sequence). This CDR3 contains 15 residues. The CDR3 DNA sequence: TGTGCCAGCAGGATGGACAGCTTGAGCACCGGGGAGCTGTTTTTT. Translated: CASRMDSLSTGELFF.

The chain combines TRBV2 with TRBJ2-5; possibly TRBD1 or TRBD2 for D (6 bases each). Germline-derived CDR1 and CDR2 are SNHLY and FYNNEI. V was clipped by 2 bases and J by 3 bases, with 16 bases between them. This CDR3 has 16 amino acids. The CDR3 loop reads CASSEHGGLEKETQYF. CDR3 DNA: TGTGCCAGCAGTGAACATGGGGGGCTTGAAAAAGAGACCCAGTACTTC. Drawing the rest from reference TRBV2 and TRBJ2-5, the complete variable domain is EPEVTQTPSHQVTQMGQEVILRCVPISNHLYFYWYRQILGQKVEFLVSFYNNEISEKSEIFDDQFSVERPDGSNFTLKIRSTKLEDSAMYFCASSEHGGLEKETQYFGPGTRLLVL.

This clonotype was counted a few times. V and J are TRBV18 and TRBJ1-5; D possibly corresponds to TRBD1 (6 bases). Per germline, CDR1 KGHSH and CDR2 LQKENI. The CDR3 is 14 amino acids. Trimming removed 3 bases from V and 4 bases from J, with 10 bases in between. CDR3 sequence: CASSPQGNNQPQHF. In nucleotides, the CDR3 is TGTGCCAGCTCACCGCAGGGGAATAATCAGCCCCAGCATTTT.

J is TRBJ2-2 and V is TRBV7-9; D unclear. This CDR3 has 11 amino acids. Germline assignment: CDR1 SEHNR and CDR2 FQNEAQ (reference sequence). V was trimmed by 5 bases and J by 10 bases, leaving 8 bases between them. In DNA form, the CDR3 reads TGTGCCAGCAGCAAAGTTGTGGAGCTGTTTTTT. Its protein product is CASSKVVELFF.

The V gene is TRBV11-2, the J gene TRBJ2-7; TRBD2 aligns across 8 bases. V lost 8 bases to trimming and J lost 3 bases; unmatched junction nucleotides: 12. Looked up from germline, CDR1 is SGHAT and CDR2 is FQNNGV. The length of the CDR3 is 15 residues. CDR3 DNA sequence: TGTGCCAGCTCCCGATCCCGGGAGGGCTTCTACGAGCAGTACGTC. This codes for CASSRSREGFYEQYV.

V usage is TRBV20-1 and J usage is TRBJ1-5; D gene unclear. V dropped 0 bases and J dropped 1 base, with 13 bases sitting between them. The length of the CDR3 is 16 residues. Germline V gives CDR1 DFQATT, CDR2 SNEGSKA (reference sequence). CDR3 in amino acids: CSARESTALSNQPQHF. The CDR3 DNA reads TGCAGTGCTAGAGAAAGCACAGCCTTAAGCAATCAGCCCCAGCATTTT.

CDR3: CASSLRLRKDAEGNEQFF. The CDR3 DNA follows: TGTGCCAGCAGTTTACGACTCAGGAAGGACGCAGAAGGGAATGAGCAGTTCTTC. The chain carries TRBV28 and TRBJ2-1; D gene uncertain. The germline CDR1 and CDR2 sequences are MDHEN and SYDVKM. V was cut by 2 bases and J by 7 bases, with 24 bases left in between. The CDR3 is made up of 18 amino acids. The variable domain in full, completed from reference TRBV28 and TRBJ2-1, reads DVKVTQSSRYLVKRTGEKVFLECVQDMDHENMFWYRQDPGLGLRLIYFSYDVKMKEKGDIPEGYSVSREKKERFSLILESASTNQTSMYLCASSLRLRKDAEGNEQFFGPGTRLTVL.

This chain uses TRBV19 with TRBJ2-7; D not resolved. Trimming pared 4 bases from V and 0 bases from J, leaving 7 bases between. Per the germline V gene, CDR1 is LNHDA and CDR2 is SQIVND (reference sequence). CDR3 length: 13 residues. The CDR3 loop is CASSTTHSYEQYF. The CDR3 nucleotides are TGTGCCAGTAGTACTACGCACTCCTACGAGCAGTACTTC.

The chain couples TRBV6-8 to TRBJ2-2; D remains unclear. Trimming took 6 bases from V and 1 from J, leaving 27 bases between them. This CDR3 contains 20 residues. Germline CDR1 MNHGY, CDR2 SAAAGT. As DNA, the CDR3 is TGTGCCAGCAGCATGACACCGGGCGGACGGAGACTTCAGAACACCGGGGAGCTGTTTTTT. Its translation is CASSMTPGGRRLQNTGELFF.

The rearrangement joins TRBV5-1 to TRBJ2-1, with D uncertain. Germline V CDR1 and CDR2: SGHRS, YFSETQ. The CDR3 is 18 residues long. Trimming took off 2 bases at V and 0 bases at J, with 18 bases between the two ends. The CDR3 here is CASSFKFSGFSSYNEQFF. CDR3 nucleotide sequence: TGCGCCAGCAGCTTTAAGTTCAGTGGCTTCAGCTCCTACAATGAGCAGTTCTTC.

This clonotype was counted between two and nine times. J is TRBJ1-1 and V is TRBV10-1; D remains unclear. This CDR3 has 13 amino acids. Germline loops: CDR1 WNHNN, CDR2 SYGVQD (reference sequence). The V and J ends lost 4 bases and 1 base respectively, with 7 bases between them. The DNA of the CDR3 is TGCGCCAGCAGTGTCCACAGGAACACTGAAGCTTTCTTT. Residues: CASSVHRNTEAFF.

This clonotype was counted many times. The DNA of the CDR3 is TGTGCCAGCAGCCCAGGGGGCGGGGGGCGATACAATGAGCAGTTCTTC. This sequence encodes CASSPGGGGRYNEQFF. The chain is built from TRBV7-6 and TRBJ2-1, with D perhaps being TRBD1 or TRBD2 (8 bases each). This CDR3 region has 16 residues. In germline, CDR1 is SGHVS, CDR2 FNYEAQ. With 5 bases removed from V and 4 bases from J, the gap between germline ends came to 18 bases.

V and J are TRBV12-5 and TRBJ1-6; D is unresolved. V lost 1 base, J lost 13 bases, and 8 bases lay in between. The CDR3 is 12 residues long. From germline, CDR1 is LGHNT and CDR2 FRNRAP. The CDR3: CASGLGPDPLHF. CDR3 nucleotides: TGTGCTAGTGGTTTGGGGCCCGATCCCCTCCACTTT.

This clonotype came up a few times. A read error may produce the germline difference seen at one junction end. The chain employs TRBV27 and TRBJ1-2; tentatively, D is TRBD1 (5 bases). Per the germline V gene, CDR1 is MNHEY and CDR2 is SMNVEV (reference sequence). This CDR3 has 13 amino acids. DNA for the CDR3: TGTGCCAGCAGTTTCTCGGCACGGGGCGATTCCTTCTTC. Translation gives CASSFSARGDSFF.

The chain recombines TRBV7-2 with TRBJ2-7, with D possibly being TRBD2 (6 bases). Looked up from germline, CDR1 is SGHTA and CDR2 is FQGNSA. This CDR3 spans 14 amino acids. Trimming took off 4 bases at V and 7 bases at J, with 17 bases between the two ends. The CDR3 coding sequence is TGTGCCAGCAGCTCCTCGGGACTCAAAATAGAGCAGTACTTC. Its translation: CASSSSGLKIEQYF.

The CDR3 DNA is TGTGCCAGCAGCCAACTCACTGGCGGGGACCAAGAGACCCAGTACTTC. This sequence encodes CASSQLTGGDQETQYF. The chain has TRBV4-2 and TRBJ2-5; a possible D gene is TRBD2 (6 bases). Trimming removed 2 bases at V and 0 bases at J, with 13 bases between. This CDR3 spans 16 amino acids. Germline lookup yields CDR1 LGHNA and CDR2 YNFKEQ.

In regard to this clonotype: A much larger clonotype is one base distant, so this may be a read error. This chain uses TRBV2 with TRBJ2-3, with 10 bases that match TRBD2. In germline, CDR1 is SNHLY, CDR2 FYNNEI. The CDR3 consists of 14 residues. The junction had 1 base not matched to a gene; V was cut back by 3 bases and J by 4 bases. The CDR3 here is CASSDLAGADTQYF. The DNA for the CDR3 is TGTGCCAGCAGTGACCTAGCGGGGGCAGATACGCAGTATTTT. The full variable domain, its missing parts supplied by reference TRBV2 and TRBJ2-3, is EPEVTQTPSHQVTQMGQEVILRCVPISNHLYFYWYRQILGQKVEFLVSFYNNEISEKSEIFDDQFSVERPDGSNFTLKIRSTKLEDSAMYFCASSDLAGADTQYFGPGTRLTVL.

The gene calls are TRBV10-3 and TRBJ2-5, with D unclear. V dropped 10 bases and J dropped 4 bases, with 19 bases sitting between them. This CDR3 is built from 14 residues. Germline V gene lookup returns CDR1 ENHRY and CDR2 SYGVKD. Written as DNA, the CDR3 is TGTGCCACCACGGACCCGACCCAAGGAGAGACCCAGTACTTC. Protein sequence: CATTDPTQGETQYF.

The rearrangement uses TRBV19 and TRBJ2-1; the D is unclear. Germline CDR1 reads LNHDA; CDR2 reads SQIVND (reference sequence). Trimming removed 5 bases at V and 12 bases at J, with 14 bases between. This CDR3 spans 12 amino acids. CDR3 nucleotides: TGTGCCAGTAGTCCCACGGGCCCAGGGCAGTTCTTC. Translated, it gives CASSPTGPGQFF.

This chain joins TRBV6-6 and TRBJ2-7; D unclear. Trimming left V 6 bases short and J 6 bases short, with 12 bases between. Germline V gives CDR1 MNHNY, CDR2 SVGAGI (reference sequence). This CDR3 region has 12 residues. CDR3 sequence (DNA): TGTGCCAGCAGCTCAGGTTTGCGCGAGCAGTACTTC. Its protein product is CASSSGLREQYF.

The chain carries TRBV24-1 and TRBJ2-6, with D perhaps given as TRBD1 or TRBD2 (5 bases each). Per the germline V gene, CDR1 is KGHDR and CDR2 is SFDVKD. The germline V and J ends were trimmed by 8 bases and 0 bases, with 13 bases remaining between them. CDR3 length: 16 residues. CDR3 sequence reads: CATTPGRSSGANVLTF. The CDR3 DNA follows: TGTGCCACCACCCCGGGACGGAGCTCTGGGGCCAACGTCCTGACTTTC.

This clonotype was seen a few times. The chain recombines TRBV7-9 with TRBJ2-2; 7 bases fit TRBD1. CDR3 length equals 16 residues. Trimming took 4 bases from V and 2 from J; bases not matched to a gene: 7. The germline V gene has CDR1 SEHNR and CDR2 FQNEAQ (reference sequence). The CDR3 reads CASSSPDRVNTGELFF. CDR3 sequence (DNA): TGTGCCAGCAGCTCCCCCGACAGGGTCAACACCGGGGAGCTGTTTTTT.

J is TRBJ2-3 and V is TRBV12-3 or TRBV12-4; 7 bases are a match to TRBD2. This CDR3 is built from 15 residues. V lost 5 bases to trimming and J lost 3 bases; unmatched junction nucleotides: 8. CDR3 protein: CASSLWASGTDTQYF. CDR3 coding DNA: TGTGCCAGCAGTCTCTGGGCTAGCGGAACAGATACGCAGTATTTT.

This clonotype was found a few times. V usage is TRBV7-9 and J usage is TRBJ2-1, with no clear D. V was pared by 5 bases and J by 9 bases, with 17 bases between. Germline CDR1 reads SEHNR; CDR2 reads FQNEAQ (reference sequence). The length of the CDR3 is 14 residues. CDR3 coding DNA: TGTGCCAGCAGCCCTTATCTCTCGGGTGGTGAGCAGTTCTTC. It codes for CASSPYLSGGEQFF.